Listed below are T cell receptor beta chains from one sample, sequenced in a study of shared clonotypes between healthy human individuals. Sequencing used immunoSEQ multiplex PCR; TCRdb keeps in-frame clones, though not all of them. The sample lists more than 2,000,000 clones, 85% to 95% occurring once. The sequencing input was naive CD4+ T cells from PBMCs. All receptors derive from a young man in good health. Some clones in this sample may be carry-over from other donors' samples. The CDR3 runs from the conserved cysteine through the conserved F or W. A D gene is named only where the DNA matches it firmly. Expanded clones are given a class, and other clones once, few, many or no size at all.

length: 14
V: TRBV5-1
D: -
size: -
J: TRBJ1-5
DNA: TGCGCCAGCAGCGAAGGGGCGAGCAATCAGCCCCAGCATTTT
CDR3: CASSEGASNQPQHF

length: 13
V: TRBV28
D: -
size: few
J: TRBJ1-1
DNA: TGTGCCAGCAGTCTCCAATCGAACACTGAAGCTTTCTTT
CDR3: CASSLQSNTEAFF

length: 16
V: TRBV28
D: -
size: -
J: TRBJ1-6
DNA: TGTGCCAGCAGTTTAGAACGGGGCTCCTATAATTCACCCCTCCACTTT
CDR3: CASSLERGSYNSPLHF

length: 14
V: TRBV2
D: -
size: -
J: TRBJ2-1
DNA: TGTGCCAGCAGTGAACAGGGGTTCTACAATGAGCAGTTCTTC
CDR3: CASSEQGFYNEQFF

length: 13
V: TRBV28
D: -
size: -
J: TRBJ2-3
DNA: TGCTCTTTCGGCGTGGCAGGCACAGATACGCAGTATTTT
CDR3: CSFGVAGTDTQYF

length: 13
V: TRBV7-2
D: -
size: -
J: TRBJ2-7
DNA: TGTGCCAGCAGCTTAACAGGGCCCCACGAGCAGTACTTC
CDR3: CASSLTGPHEQYF

length: 15
V: TRBV7-3
D: TRBD2
size: -
J: TRBJ2-3
DNA: TGTGCCAGCAGCTCGCCTAGCGGTAAAGGGGATACGCAGTATTTT
CDR3: CASSSPSGKGDTQYF

length: 14
V: TRBV5-4
D: -
size: -
J: TRBJ2-2
DNA: TGTGCCAGCAGCTTACTAGACCGCGTCGGGGAGCTGTTTTTT
CDR3: CASSLLDRVGELFF

length: 17
V: TRBV5-3
D: TRBD2
size: -
J: TRBJ2-6
DNA: TGTGCCAGAAGCCGTAGCGGGAGGGCCGGTGGGGCCAACGTCCTGACTTTC
CDR3: CARSRSGRAGGANVLTF

length: 15
V: TRBV19
D: -
size: -
J: TRBJ1-4
DNA: TGTGCCAGTAGTCGGACACGACCAACTAATGAAAAACTGTTTTTT
CDR3: CASSRTRPTNEKLFF

length: 15
V: TRBV5-1
D: -
size: -
J: TRBJ1-1
DNA: TGCGCCAGCAGCTTGGGGACCGGCATGAACACTGAAGCTTTCTTT
CDR3: CASSLGTGMNTEAFF

length: 14
V: TRBV7-6
D: -
size: -
J: TRBJ2-2
DNA: TGTGCCAGCAGCTTAGATACGAACACCGGGGAGCTGTTTTTT
CDR3: CASSLDTNTGELFF

length: 14
V: TRBV7-8
D: TRBD2
size: -
J: TRBJ2-1
DNA: TGTGCCAGCAGCTTAGGGGGGGGTTACAATGAGCAGTTCTTC
CDR3: CASSLGGGYNEQFF

length: 14
V: TRBV4-1
D: -
size: -
J: TRBJ2-5
DNA: TGCGCCAGCAGCCAAGACCCACACCAAGAGACCCAGTACTTC
CDR3: CASSQDPHQETQYF

length: 15
V: TRBV5-1
D: TRBD2
size: -
J: TRBJ2-7
DNA: TGCGCCAGCAGCTTGGGTAGCGGGAGGGAAGGTGAGCAGTACTTC
CDR3: CASSLGSGREGEQYF

length: 14
V: TRBV28
D: -
size: -
J: TRBJ2-2
DNA: TGTGCCAGCAGTTTGGCAGGCGGGCCCGGGGAGCTGTTTTTT
CDR3: CASSLAGGPGELFF

length: 17
V: TRBV28
D: -
size: -
J: TRBJ1-2
DNA: TGTGCCAGCCTATCTGGTGGCAGGGAGAGTTCTAACTATGGCTACACCTTC
CDR3: CASLSGGRESSNYGYTF

length: 11
V: TRBV11-3
D: -
size: -
J: TRBJ2-3
DNA: TGTGCCAGCAGCCGGGGCACCACGCAGTATTTT
CDR3: CASSRGTTQYF

length: 16
V: TRBV28
D: -
size: -
J: TRBJ2-4
DNA: TGTGCCAGCACCGGGACGTCTGCGGTAGCCAAAAACATTCAGTACTTC
CDR3: CASTGTSAVAKNIQYF

length: 15
V: TRBV6-5
D: -
size: -
J: TRBJ2-7
DNA: TGTGCCAGCAGTTACACCGGGACGTCTCCATACGAGCAGTACTTC
CDR3: CASSYTGTSPYEQYF

length: 15
V: TRBV7-3
D: -
size: -
J: TRBJ1-1
DNA: TGTGCCAGCAGCCCGATGGGGGCCGGCGTTAGTGAAGCTTTCTTT
CDR3: CASSPMGAGVSEAFF

length: 19
V: TRBV7-6
D: TRBD1
size: -
J: TRBJ1-1
DNA: TGTGCCAGCAGCCAAAAAGGGGGGCAATGGGACAGGGGATACACTGAAGCTTTCTTT
CDR3: CASSQKGGQWDRGYTEAFF

length: 12
V: TRBV25-1
D: -
size: -
J: TRBJ2-2
DNA: TGTGCCAGCAGTCGGGCGGTCGGGGAGCTGTTTTTT
CDR3: CASSRAVGELFF

length: 13
V: TRBV28
D: -
size: few
J: TRBJ1-1
DNA: TGTGCCAGCAAAGACCAGGGCTACCCTGAAGCTTTCTTT
CDR3: CASKDQGYPEAFF

length: 16
V: TRBV12-5
D: -
size: -
J: TRBJ2-7
DNA: TGTGCTAGTGGTTTGGTAACGGGCCGAGGACCCTACGAGCAGTACTTC
CDR3: CASGLVTGRGPYEQYF

length: 17
V: TRBV2
D: -
size: -
J: TRBJ2-2
DNA: TGTGCCAGCAGTGAAATGCGCGTAGGGTACGGCACCGGGGAGCTGTTTTTT
CDR3: CASSEMRVGYGTGELFF

length: 13
V: TRBV6-1
D: -
size: few
J: TRBJ1-2
DNA: TGTGCCAGCAGTGAACTGGGGATCTATGGCTACACCTTC
CDR3: CASSELGIYGYTF